The 30 T cell receptor beta chains below all came from one sample that was sequenced in a study of human T cells and chemical hapten exposure. TCRdb re-analysed the RACE reads in MiXCR, keeping a single row per CDR3 protein. The sample lists 95,000 to 150,000 distinct CDR3 sequences, roughly 13% occurring once. The time point denotes: patch test 1, 2 weeks after DPC sensitization. Treatment meaning: therapeutic diphenylcyclopropenone sensitization with weekly scalp DPC. The sequencing used whole blood, collected in connection with sensitization to the hapten diphenylcyclopropenone (DPC). The receptors originated from a man aged 18 to 29 with alopecia areata. Some clones in this sample may be carry-over from other donors' samples.

This chain connects TRBV4-3 to TRBJ1-2, with D uncertain. Germline CDR1 reads LGHNA; CDR2 reads YSLEER. The V end was cut by 0 bases, the J end by 2 bases, with 7 bases between. This CDR3 spans 14 amino acids. The CDR3 region is CASSQERLNYGYTF. The CDR3 DNA is TGCGCCAGCAGCCAAGAACGCCTCAACTATGGCTACACCTTC.

There are a few counts of this clonotype. This sequence joins TRBV4-1 and TRBJ2-2; 8 nucleotides match TRBD1. Trimming cost V 1 base and J 5 bases; bases outside gene matches: 6. The CDR3 has 16 residues. From germline, CDR1 is MGHRA and CDR2 YSYEKL. In nucleotides, the CDR3 is TGCGCCAGCAGCCAAGCAGCTACAGGGGGAACCGGGGAGCTGTTTTTT. It is translated as CASSQAATGGTGELFF.

V and J are TRBV7-2 and TRBJ1-1, with D tentatively TRBD1 (5 bases). The V end was cut by 5 bases, the J end by 1 base, with 8 bases between. In germline, CDR1 is SGHTA, CDR2 FQGNSA. This CDR3 is built from 13 residues. The CDR3 DNA sequence: TGTGCCAGCAGCGTTGACAGGAACACTGAAGCTTTCTTT. Translated: CASSVDRNTEAFF.

This clonotype showed up just a few times. The chain recombines TRBV2 with TRBJ2-3; D not certain. The length of the CDR3 is 13 residues. The germline V and J ends were trimmed by 5 bases and 5 bases, with 11 bases remaining between them. The germline V gene encodes CDR1 SNHLY and CDR2 FYNNEI. CDR3 region: CASSPELVDTQYF. CDR3 DNA sequence: TGTGCCAGCAGTCCCGAGTTGGTAGATACGCAGTATTTT.

The chain has TRBV6-6 and TRBJ2-2, with D perhaps matching TRBD1 (6 bases). The CDR3 sequence is 14 residues long. The V end lost 6 bases, the J end lost 4 bases, and 12 bases lay between the germline ends. Germline CDR1 and CDR2: MNHNY and SVGAGI (reference sequence). CDR3 DNA sequence: TGTGCCAGCAGGTCAACAGGGTTCACCGGGGAGCTGTTTTTT. Amino acid sequence: CASRSTGFTGELFF.

This clonotype was recorded a few times. J is TRBJ2-1 and V is TRBV9, with no clear D. Trimming took off 7 bases at V and 0 bases at J, with 17 bases between the two ends. The CDR3 totals 16 residues. Germline V gene data show CDR1 as SGDLS and CDR2 as YYNGEE. DNA for the CDR3: TGTGCCAGCCCCAGTCGGCAGGAGAGCTCCTACAATGAGCAGTTCTTC. Amino acids: CASPSRQESSYNEQFF.

This clonotype has just a few counts. The genes are TRBV13 and TRBJ2-1; a weak D match, TRBD2 (7 bases). The CDR3 covers 17 residues. CDR1 is PRHDT and CDR2 is FYEKMQ in the germline V gene (reference sequence). V was shortened by 5 bases and J by 0 bases, with 17 bases between the two germline ends. CDR3 coding DNA: TGTGCCAGCAGCACCCCGGGCGGGGGCCGCTCCTACAATGAGCAGTTCTTC. Its protein product is CASSTPGGGRSYNEQFF. The full variable domain, its missing parts supplied by reference TRBV13 and TRBJ2-1, is AAGVIQSPRHLIKEKRETATLKCYPIPRHDTVYWYQQGPGQDPQFLISFYEKMQSDKGSIPDRFSAQQFSDYHSELNMSSLELGDSALYFCASSTPGGGRSYNEQFFGPGTRLTVL.

V is TRBV20-1 and J is TRBJ2-3; 8 bases agree with TRBD2. The junction had 9 bases not matched to a gene; V was cut back by 6 bases and J by 1 base. Germline V gives CDR1 DFQATT, CDR2 SNEGSKA (reference sequence). The CDR3 consists of 15 residues. Here the CDR3 DNA reads TGCAGTGCCCCTATACCGGGACTAGGCACAGATACGCAGTATTTT. It codes for CSAPIPGLGTDTQYF.

This rearrangement joins TRBV7-9 to TRBJ1-4, with D unresolved. The ends were cut back, 6 bases at V and 8 bases at J, with 10 bases in the middle. Germline-derived CDR1 and CDR2 are SEHNR and FQNEAQ (reference sequence). The CDR3 consists of 12 residues. The CDR3 here is CASSYTREKLFF. The CDR3 nucleotides read TGTGCCAGCAGTTACACGAGGGAAAAACTGTTTTTT.

This clonotype counts as medium-sized. The chain has TRBV4-3 and TRBJ2-6; 7 bases map to TRBD1. The CDR3 extends over 16 amino acids. With 3 bases clipped from V and 4 bases from J, the junction kept 6 bases outside the gene matches. Germline V lookup: CDR1 LGHNA, CDR2 YSLEER. CDR3 sequence reads: CASSQKTGDGANVLTF. CDR3 DNA: TGCGCCAGCAGCCAGAAAACAGGGGACGGGGCCAACGTCCTGACTTTC.

This clonotype was seen a few times. The V and J genes are TRBV4-2 and TRBJ2-3, with TRBD2 identical over 10 bases. Germline assignment: CDR1 LGHNA and CDR2 YNFKEQ. CDR3 length: 17 residues. The ends lost 0 bases at V and 5 bases at J; junction bases unmatched: 8. The CDR3 protein is CASSQDRTSGEGDTQYF. The CDR3 DNA follows: TGTGCCAGCAGCCAAGACCGTACTAGCGGGGAGGGAGATACGCAGTATTTT.

The V gene is TRBV11-2, the J gene TRBJ2-7; weak D call: TRBD1 (7 bases). CDR3 size: 13 residues. CDR1 is SGHAT and CDR2 is FQNNGV in the germline V gene. V lost 5 bases, J lost 2 bases, and 10 bases lay in between. CDR3 DNA: TGTGCCAGCAGCCGGGGGACAGCCTACGAGCAGTACTTC. This sequence encodes CASSRGTAYEQYF.

This clonotype was seen at least ten times. This chain connects TRBV11-2 to TRBJ2-2; D is possibly TRBD1 (6 bases). In germline, CDR1 is SGHAT, CDR2 FQNNGV. The V gene lost 2 bases and the J gene lost 7 bases, with 14 bases spanning the gap. This CDR3 has 15 residues. In DNA form, the CDR3 reads TGTGCCAGCAGCTTAATTCTGGGGGCGGGCGGGGAGCTGTTTTTT. This encodes CASSLILGAGGELFF.

This clonotype was seen more than once but under ten times. The chain joins TRBV5-1 to TRBJ2-2; 9 positions match TRBD2. The germline gives CDR1 SGHRS, CDR2 YFSETQ. V was pared by 4 bases and J by 4 bases, with 11 bases of the junction left unmatched. This CDR3 is 17 amino acids long. The chain's CDR3 is CASSLDPTSGTTGELFF. In DNA, the CDR3 is TGCGCCAGCAGCCTAGACCCGACTAGCGGTACCACCGGGGAGCTGTTTTTT.

The chain has TRBV5-1 and TRBJ2-7; D gene ambiguous. The germline V gene encodes CDR1 SGHRS and CDR2 YFSETQ. This CDR3 region has 14 residues. Trimming pared 2 bases from V and 0 bases from J, leaving 9 bases between. The DNA of the CDR3 is TGCGCCAGCAGCTTTGGAGAGACCTCCTACGAGCAGTACTTC. Its protein is CASSFGETSYEQYF.

V and J are TRBV4-2 and TRBJ2-7; the match to TRBD1 covers 9 bases. Germline CDR1 reads LGHNA; CDR2 reads YNFKEQ. The J segment lost 3 bases and the V segment lost 1 base, leaving 4 bases of the junction unmatched. CDR3 length equals 15 residues. The CDR3: CASSQAGGQGYEQYF. CDR3 bases: TGTGCCAGCAGCCAAGCAGGGGGACAGGGCTACGAGCAGTACTTC.

The chain combines TRBV9 with TRBJ2-3, with D tentatively TRBD2 (5 bases). The CDR3 has 13 amino acids. The V end lost 1 base, the J end lost 4 bases, and 7 bases lay between the germline ends. Germline lookup yields CDR1 SGDLS and CDR2 YYNGEE. DNA for the CDR3: TGTGCCAGCAGCGTACAGGAGGCAGATACGCAGTATTTT. The encoded protein is CASSVQEADTQYF.

CDR3 in amino acids: CASSFGGNTF. The CDR3 nucleotides read TGTGCCAGCAGTTTCGGGGGTAACACCTTC. The V and J genes are TRBV12-3 or TRBV12-4 and TRBJ1-2; a weak D match, TRBD1 (5 bases). Trimming took 3 bases from V and 12 from J, leaving 8 bases between them. CDR3 size: 10 residues.

This clonotype was found a few times. The genes are TRBV4-1 and TRBJ2-3, with D possibly matching TRBD2 (5 bases). CDR1 is MGHRA, CDR2 YSYEKL, per germline. The CDR3 sequence is 15 residues long. V lost 2 bases and J lost 0, with 9 bases in between. CDR3 sequence (DNA): TGCGCCAGCAGCCAACGAGCGGATAGCACAGATACGCAGTATTTT. Its translation is CASSQRADSTDTQYF.

Here the CDR3 reads CASSQDAVPGEQFF. The DNA of the CDR3 is TGTGCCAGCAGCCAAGATGCAGTTCCCGGTGAGCAGTTCTTC. The chain couples TRBV3-1 to TRBJ2-1; D call uncertain. The CDR3 sequence is 14 residues long. CDR1 is LGHDT and CDR2 is YNNKEL in the germline V gene (reference sequence). Trimming left V 0 bases short and J 9 bases short, with 12 bases between.

This clonotype was counted ten times or more. The V call is TRBV6-2 or TRBV6-3, the J call TRBJ1-5; D is undetermined. From germline, CDR1 is MNHEY and CDR2 SVGEGT. This CDR3 comprises 13 residues. Trimming cost V 5 bases and J 0 bases, with 5 bases left between them. The CDR3 DNA sequence: TGTGCCAGCAGTCTTCTTAGCAATCAGCCCCAGCATTTT. Encoded protein: CASSLLSNQPQHF.

This rearrangement joins TRBV10-3 to TRBJ2-2; D gene ambiguous. The ends were cut back, 8 bases at V and 1 base at J, with 8 bases in the middle. Per germline, CDR1 ENHRY and CDR2 SYGVKD. The CDR3 is 13 amino acids. The CDR3 nucleotides are TGTGCCATCTATAAGGGGAACACCGGGGAGCTGTTTTTT. Translation: CAIYKGNTGELFF.

This clonotype was recorded at least ten times. The chain combines TRBV4-1 with TRBJ2-6; the D is unclear. The V end lost 3 bases, the J end lost 0 bases, and 15 bases lay between the germline ends. Per germline, CDR1 MGHRA and CDR2 YSYEKL. This CDR3 region has 18 residues. The CDR3 DNA reads TGCGCCAGCAGCCATATGAGCGAAGGAAGCTCTGGGGCCAACGTCCTGACTTTC. Translated, it gives CASSHMSEGSSGANVLTF.

This clonotype was seen a handful of times. The V and J genes are TRBV6-2 or TRBV6-3 and TRBJ2-1; 7 nucleotides line up with TRBD2. The CDR3 runs to 15 residues. Germline loops: CDR1 MNHEY, CDR2 SVGEGT. The V and J ends lost 2 bases and 9 bases, in that order; junction bases with no gene match: 10. Here the CDR3 reads CASSYLSRGESEQFF. CDR3 in DNA: TGTGCCAGCAGTTACCTTTCTCGGGGGGAGAGTGAGCAGTTCTTC.

This clonotype was found a few times. The rearrangement uses TRBV19 and TRBJ2-1, with D perhaps TRBD1 or TRBD2 (5 bases each). This CDR3 has 15 residues. The germline gives CDR1 LNHDA, CDR2 SQIVND (reference sequence). V was shortened by 6 bases and J by 2 bases, with 14 bases between the two germline ends. The CDR3 region has the DNA TGTGCCAGTAGGAGGGCGAGGGACCCCTACAATGAGCAGTTCTTC. Translation gives CASRRARDPYNEQFF. Supplemented by reference TRBV19 and TRBJ2-1, the full variable domain reads DGGITQSPKYLFRKEGQNVTLSCEQNLNHDAMYWYRQDPGQGLRLIYYSQIVNDFQKGDIAEGYSVSREKKESFPLTVTSAQKNPTAFYLCASRRARDPYNEQFFGPGTRLTVL.

This clonotype has only a few counts. CDR3 sequence: CASMLAPHEQFF. The CDR3 region has the DNA TGTGCCAGCATGCTAGCTCCCCATGAGCAGTTCTTC. The genes are TRBV11-2 and TRBJ2-1, with D tentatively TRBD2 (5 bases). CDR3 length: 12 residues. The V gene lost 7 bases and the J gene lost 8 bases, with 12 bases spanning the gap. Germline V CDR1 and CDR2: SGHAT, FQNNGV.

CDR3: CASSLDNGELFF. The CDR3 DNA reads as TGTGCCAGCAGCTTGGACAACGGGGAGCTGTTTTTT. J is TRBJ2-2 and V is TRBV5-5; D call uncertain. Per germline, CDR1 SGHKS and CDR2 YYEKEE (reference sequence). This CDR3 is built from 12 residues. V was cut by 0 bases and J by 7 bases, with 4 bases left in between.

The V and J genes are TRBV7-2 and TRBJ2-2; 12 positions agree with TRBD2. The V gene end was trimmed by 6 bases and the J gene end by 4 bases; junction bases not matched to a gene: 0. Germline CDR1 reads SGHTA; CDR2 reads FQGNSA. The CDR3 has 14 residues. Here the CDR3 reads CASRGLAGTGELFF. The CDR3 DNA reads TGTGCCAGCAGGGGACTAGCGGGCACCGGGGAGCTGTTTTTT.

The chain recombines TRBV12-3 or TRBV12-4 with TRBJ2-7; 8 bases map to TRBD1. With 6 bases clipped from V and 6 bases from J, the junction kept 4 bases outside the gene matches. This CDR3 comprises 12 residues. The CDR3 DNA reads TGTGCCAGCAGCCGACAGGGGTCCGAGCAGTACGTC. This translates into CASSRQGSEQYV.

This clonotype was seen a handful of times. The chain recombines TRBV29-1 with TRBJ2-3; TRBD2 aligns across 9 bases. The germline gives CDR1 SQVTM, CDR2 ANQGSEA. This CDR3 is built from 17 residues. The V and J ends lost 0 bases and 5 bases, in that order; junction bases with no gene match: 12. The CDR3 region has the DNA TGCAGCGTTGAAGAGTTGTCCAGCGGGGGGCCAGTAGATACGCAGTATTTT. It translates to CSVEELSSGGPVDTQYF.